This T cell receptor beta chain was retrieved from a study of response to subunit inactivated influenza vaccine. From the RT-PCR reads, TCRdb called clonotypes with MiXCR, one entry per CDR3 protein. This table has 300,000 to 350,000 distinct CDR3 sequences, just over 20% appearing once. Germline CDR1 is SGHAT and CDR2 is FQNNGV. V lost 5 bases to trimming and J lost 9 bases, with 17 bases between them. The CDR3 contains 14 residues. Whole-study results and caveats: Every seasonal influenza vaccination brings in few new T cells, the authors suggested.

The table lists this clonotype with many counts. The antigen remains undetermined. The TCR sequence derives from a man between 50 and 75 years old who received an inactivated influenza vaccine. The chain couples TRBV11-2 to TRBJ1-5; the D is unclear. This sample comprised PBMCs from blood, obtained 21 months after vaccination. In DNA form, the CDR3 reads TGTGCCAGCAGCAAGGACGGCCCACAGTGGCCCCAGCATTTT. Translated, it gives CASSKDGPQWPQHF.